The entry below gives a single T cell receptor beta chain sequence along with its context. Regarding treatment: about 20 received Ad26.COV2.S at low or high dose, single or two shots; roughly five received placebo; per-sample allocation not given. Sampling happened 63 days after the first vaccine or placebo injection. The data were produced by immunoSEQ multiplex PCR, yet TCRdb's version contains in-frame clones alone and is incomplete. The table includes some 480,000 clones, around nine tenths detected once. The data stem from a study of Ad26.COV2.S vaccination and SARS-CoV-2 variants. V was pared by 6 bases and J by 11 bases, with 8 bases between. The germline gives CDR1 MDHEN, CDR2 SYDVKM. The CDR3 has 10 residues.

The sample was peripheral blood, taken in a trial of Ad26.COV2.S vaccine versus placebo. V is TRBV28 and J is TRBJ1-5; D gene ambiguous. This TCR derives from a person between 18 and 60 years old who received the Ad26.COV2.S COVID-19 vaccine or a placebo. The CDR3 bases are TGTGCCAGCAGCCACTTGACCCAGCATTTT. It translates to CASSHLTQHF.